What follows are 28 T cell receptor beta chains derived from one specimen sequenced in a study of response to subunit inactivated influenza vaccine. TCRdb processed the RT-PCR reads anew with MiXCR; each CDR3 protein has one entry. The sample lists over 750,000 distinct CDR3 sequences, 21% occurring once. The material sequenced was PBMCs from blood, taken more than 4 days after vaccination. The receptors were gathered from a man aged 45-60 years who received an inactivated influenza vaccine.

There are a few counts of this clonotype. The chain carries TRBV7-6 and TRBJ2-3; D is undetermined. Germline V gives CDR1 SGHVS, CDR2 FNYEAQ. V lost 5 bases to trimming and J lost 2 bases, with 8 bases between them. The CDR3 has 13 residues. The CDR3 is CASSKEVTDTQYF. In DNA, the CDR3 is TGTGCCAGCAGCAAGGAAGTCACAGATACGCAGTATTTT.

This clonotype was seen ten or more times. The rearrangement joins TRBV20-1 to TRBJ2-1; D tentatively fits TRBD1 or TRBD2 (5 bases each). The CDR3 runs to 15 residues. The germline V gene encodes CDR1 DFQATT and CDR2 SNEGSKA (reference sequence). V was cut by 0 bases and J by 8 bases, with 17 bases left in between. The CDR3 reads CSARDSGTSRDEQFF. DNA for the CDR3: TGCAGTGCTAGAGATTCTGGGACCTCACGGGATGAGCAGTTCTTC.

The chain joins TRBV6-5 to TRBJ2-1, with TRBD2 identical over 9 bases. J was trimmed by 8 bases and V by 0 bases; bases with no gene match: 11. The germline V gene encodes CDR1 MNHEY and CDR2 SVGAGI. The CDR3 is 17 amino acids. In DNA form, the CDR3 reads TGTGCCAGCAGTTACTCGGGGCTAGCGGGAAACGAGCATGAGCAGTTCTTC. This translates into CASSYSGLAGNEHEQFF.

Of note for this clonotype: An end of the junction does not agree with germline; a read error may underlie this. The chain joins TRBV7-9 to TRBJ2-3; D is uncertain. This CDR3 has 13 amino acids. Germline CDR1 and CDR2: SEHNR and FQNEAQ (reference sequence). The CDR3 DNA follows: TGCGCCAGCAGCTTGCTAGGTTCGGATACGCAGTATTTT. It yields the protein CASSLLGSDTQYF.

This chain connects TRBV7-9 to TRBJ2-5; 9 positions agree with TRBD1. This CDR3 is built from 15 residues. Germline V gives CDR1 SEHNR, CDR2 FQNEAQ (reference sequence). With V trimmed by 0 bases and J by 5 bases, 4 bases remained unmatched. CDR3 amino acids: CASSLALDRGETQYF. CDR3 bases: TGTGCCAGCAGCTTAGCTCTGGACAGGGGTGAGACCCAGTACTTC. The variable domain in full, completed from reference TRBV7-9 and TRBJ2-5, reads DTGVSQNPRHKITKRGQNVTFRCDPISEHNRLYWYRQTLGQGPEFLTYFQNEAQLEKSRLLSDRFSAERPKGSFSTLEIQRTEQGDSAMYLCASSLALDRGETQYFGPGTRLLVL.

The rearrangement uses TRBV15 and TRBJ1-4; D ambiguous. The CDR3 totals 20 residues. Germline CDR1 reads LNHNV; CDR2 reads YYDKDF (reference sequence). Trimming left V 1 base short and J 8 bases short, with 29 bases between. CDR3: CATSRGVVSGIRIDREKLFF. In DNA, the CDR3 is TGTGCCACCAGCAGAGGGGTGGTAAGCGGAATTCGAATAGACCGCGAAAAACTGTTTTTT.

J is TRBJ2-1 and V is TRBV6-1; maybe TRBD2 (6 bases). CDR3 size: 13 residues. Germline CDR1 and CDR2: MNHNS and SASEGT. V was shortened by 6 bases and J by 5 bases, with 11 bases between the two germline ends. In nucleotides, the CDR3 is TGTGCCAGCAGGCCGGGACTGAACAATGAGCAGTTCTTC. This encodes CASRPGLNNEQFF.

The chain recombines TRBV28 with TRBJ2-4, with D possibly matching TRBD2 (5 bases). Trimming removed 6 bases at V and 6 bases at J, with 15 bases between. The CDR3 is 14 residues long. Per germline, CDR1 MDHEN and CDR2 SYDVKM. The CDR3 loop reads CASRKASTTNIQYF. CDR3 in DNA: TGTGCCAGCAGAAAGGCTAGCACCACAAACATTCAGTACTTC.

In this sample, this clonotype turned up a few times. The V call is TRBV7-6, the J call TRBJ2-5, with no clear D. Trimming shortened V by 0 bases and J by 1 base, and 6 bases separated the two germline ends. Per the germline V gene, CDR1 is SGHVS and CDR2 is FNYEAQ. The CDR3 has 14 amino acids. The CDR3 sequence is CASSLAPSQETQYF. CDR3 DNA: TGTGCCAGCAGCTTAGCCCCCTCCCAAGAGACCCAGTACTTC.

The rearrangement links TRBV12-3 or TRBV12-4 to TRBJ2-5; a possible D gene is TRBD1 (5 bases). With 1 base removed from V and 7 bases from J, the gap between germline ends came to 16 bases. The CDR3 length is 15 residues. CDR3 in DNA: TGTGCCAGCAGTTTAGGGGGCCCCGAGTGGGGGACCCAGTACTTC. Encoded protein: CASSLGGPEWGTQYF.

This clonotype was seen a few times. V gene TRBV20-1 combines with J gene TRBJ1-4, with 7 nucleotides matching TRBD1. Unmatched junction bases numbered 5, after V lost 4 bases and J lost 6 bases. The length of the CDR3 is 13 residues. From germline, CDR1 is DFQATT and CDR2 SNEGSKA (reference sequence). CDR3 sequence (DNA): TGCAGTGCTATGGACAGGACAGATGAAAAACTGTTTTTT. Protein: CSAMDRTDEKLFF.

The chain couples TRBV7-3 to TRBJ2-3; a possible D gene is TRBD2 (6 bases). V was pared by 5 bases and J by 0 bases, with 9 bases between. Germline V gene lookup returns CDR1 SGHTA and CDR2 FQGTGA. The CDR3 is 14 amino acids. The CDR3 protein is CASSPGVSTDTQYF. The CDR3 DNA sequence: TGTGCCAGCAGCCCGGGAGTTAGCACAGATACGCAGTATTTT.

The J gene is TRBJ2-2, the V gene TRBV11-2; possibly TRBD1 for D (6 bases). V was clipped by 6 bases and J by 6 bases, with 14 bases between them. CDR1 and CDR2 (germline): SGHAT, FQNNGV. The CDR3 spans 14 residues. The CDR3 is CASRGMDSPGELFF. The DNA for the CDR3 is TGTGCCAGCAGGGGAATGGACAGCCCCGGGGAGCTGTTTTTT. The full variable domain, rest sourced from reference TRBV11-2 and TRBJ2-2, is EAGVAQSPRYKIIEKRQSVAFWCNPISGHATLYWYQQILGQGPKLLIQFQNNGVVDDSQLPKDRFSAERLKGVDSTLKIQPAKLEDSAVYLCASRGMDSPGELFFGEGSRLTVL.

This clonotype was detected only a few times. This chain links TRBV5-4 with TRBJ2-3; 13 bases align to TRBD2. CDR1 is SGHNT and CDR2 is YYREEE in the germline V gene (reference sequence). The CDR3 spans 16 residues. V dropped 4 bases and J dropped 7; count of bases not matched to a gene: 9. CDR3 in amino acids: CASSTWTSGRGNTQYF. CDR3 DNA sequence: TGTGCCAGCAGCACCTGGACTAGCGGGAGAGGGAATACGCAGTATTTT. The entire variable domain, with the rest obtained from reference TRBV5-4 and TRBJ2-3, is as follows: ETGVTQSPTHLIKTRGQQVTLRCSSQSGHNTVSWYQQALGQGPQFIFQYYREEENGRGNFPPRFSGLQFPNYSSELNVNALELDDSALYLCASSTWTSGRGNTQYFGPGTRLTVL.

In DNA, the CDR3 is TGCAGTGCCGCTGGGACTAGCGGAGCTACGCAGTATTTT. Residues: CSAAGTSGATQYF. This chain uses TRBV20-1 with TRBJ2-3; 11 bases align to TRBD2. Germline V CDR1 and CDR2: DFQATT, SNEGSKA (reference sequence). Trimming removed 6 bases from V and 8 bases from J; junction bases left unmatched: 7. This CDR3 spans 13 amino acids.

V gene TRBV11-2 combines with J gene TRBJ2-1, with D possibly being TRBD1 (5 bases). The CDR3 has 18 amino acids. The germline CDR1 and CDR2 sequences are SGHAT and FQNNGV. The germline V and J ends were trimmed by 4 bases and 0 bases, with 19 bases remaining between them. CDR3 loop: CASSSHVTDTSSYNEQFF. The CDR3 DNA reads TGTGCCAGCAGCTCCCATGTTACGGACACGAGCTCCTACAATGAGCAGTTCTTC.

The V and J genes are TRBV7-2 and TRBJ2-1; TRBD1 or TRBD2 may be the D gene (5 bases each). CDR3 length: 13 residues. V was cut by 0 bases and J by 7 bases, with 7 bases left in between. Per germline, CDR1 SGHTA and CDR2 FQGNSA. The DNA of the CDR3 is TGTGCCAGCAGCTTAGCGGGGGAAAATGAGCAGTTCTTC. As protein: CASSLAGENEQFF.

This clonotype was observed a handful of times. V is TRBV20-1 and J is TRBJ1-5, with D tentatively TRBD1 (5 bases). This CDR3 is 15 amino acids long. Per germline, CDR1 DFQATT and CDR2 SNEGSKA (reference sequence). Deletions cut 3 bases from V and 2 bases from J, with 14 bases between. This CDR3 reads CSARVGGYRNQPQHF. The CDR3 coding sequence is TGCAGTGCTAGGGTGGGGGGGTACCGCAATCAGCCCCAGCATTTT.

This clonotype has just a few counts. This rearrangement joins TRBV12-3 or TRBV12-4 to TRBJ2-2; D perhaps matches TRBD1 (6 bases). Trimming removed 0 bases at V and 6 bases at J, with 11 bases between. The CDR3 extends over 15 amino acids. CDR3: CASSLADSLPGELFF. Here the CDR3 DNA reads TGTGCCAGCAGTTTAGCGGACAGTTTGCCCGGGGAGCTGTTTTTT.

The V gene is TRBV12-3 or TRBV12-4, the J gene TRBJ1-1; 7 bases align to TRBD1. The length of the CDR3 is 15 residues. Trimming at V came to 7 bases and at J to 5 bases, leaving 13 bases not matched to a gene. CDR3 in amino acids: CASTAPMDRWTEAFF. The CDR3 DNA sequence: TGTGCCAGCACCGCACCCATGGACAGGTGGACTGAAGCTTTCTTT.

The V call is TRBV29-1, the J call TRBJ1-1; 10 nucleotides agree with TRBD1. Germline CDR1 and CDR2: SQVTM and ANQGSEA. The CDR3 consists of 13 residues. With 7 bases clipped from V and 7 bases from J, the junction kept 9 bases outside the gene matches. CDR3 bases: TGCAGCGCCGGACAGGGGGTTTTAAGTGAAGCTTTCTTT. It encodes CSAGQGVLSEAFF.

The chain links TRBV20-1 to TRBJ2-4; a possible D gene is TRBD1 (8 bases). The V gene lost 1 base and the J gene lost 1 base, with 23 bases spanning the gap. Germline assignment: CDR1 DFQATT and CDR2 SNEGSKA (reference sequence). This CDR3 comprises 19 residues. CDR3 sequence reads: CSARGGGRGRPVAKNIQYF. The CDR3 DNA is TGCAGTGCTAGAGGGGGGGGCAGGGGGCGCCCCGTGGCCAAAAACATTCAGTACTTC.

V gene TRBV7-8 combines with J gene TRBJ2-5, with 8 nucleotides matching TRBD1. V lost 1 base, J lost 1 base, and 8 bases stayed unmatched. CDR3 length: 17 amino acids. Germline CDR1 reads SGHVS; CDR2 reads FQNEAQ. The DNA for the CDR3 is TGTGCCAGCAGCTTAGGGGCAGGGGGCTCCCTCCAAGAGACCCAGTACTTC. This sequence encodes CASSLGAGGSLQETQYF.

Here the CDR3 DNA reads TGTGCCAGCAGCTTAGGGACTAGCGGAGGGGATGAGCAGTTCTTC. This sequence encodes CASSLGTSGGDEQFF. This rearrangement joins TRBV7-9 to TRBJ2-1, with TRBD2 identical over 10 bases. This CDR3 has 15 residues. Germline V gene sequence: CDR1 SEHNR, CDR2 FQNEAQ (reference sequence). The V gene end was trimmed by 1 base and the J gene end by 8 bases; junction bases not matched to a gene: 5.

This clonotype occurred many times. The chain couples TRBV29-1 to TRBJ2-7; D is ambiguous. The CDR3 is made up of 13 amino acids. V gave up 6 bases and J gave up 2 bases, with 14 bases separating them. CDR1 and CDR2 (germline): SQVTM, ANQGSEA. CDR3 sequence reads: CSVLQFPPYEQYF. The CDR3 bases are TGCAGCGTACTACAGTTTCCTCCCTACGAGCAGTACTTC.

As to this clonotype: One end of the junction varies from germline; a read error may be responsible. The chain combines TRBV7-9 with TRBJ1-2; possibly TRBD1 for D (6 bases). The CDR3 spans 14 residues. CDR1 is SEHNR and CDR2 is FQNEAQ in the germline V gene (reference sequence). The CDR3 nucleotides read TGTGCCACCAGCTTACAACAGGGAAACTATGGCTACACCTTC. Protein product: CATSLQQGNYGYTF.

The chain links TRBV6-2 or TRBV6-3 to TRBJ2-3, with D unclear. Per the germline V gene, CDR1 is MNHEY and CDR2 is SVGEGT. The CDR3 covers 12 residues. Trimming removed 3 bases at V and 3 bases at J, with 4 bases between. CDR3 DNA sequence: TGTGCCAGCAGTTATTGGACAGATACGCAGTATTTT. Amino acid sequence: CASSYWTDTQYF.

The sample holds a few counts of this clonotype. The rearrangement joins TRBV29-1 to TRBJ1-1, with 7 bases matching TRBD1. V shed 6 bases, J shed 7 bases, and the junction held 8 bases outside the gene matches. CDR3 length: 12 residues. The germline V gene has CDR1 SQVTM and CDR2 ANQGSEA. The CDR3 spells CSVSTGQGEAFF. CDR3 in DNA: TGCAGCGTATCGACAGGGCAAGGTGAAGCTTTCTTT.